This TCR beta chain was sequenced in a study of blood T cell repertoires in COVID-19. Germline values: CDR1 DFQATT, CDR2 SNEGSKA (reference sequence). After removal of 3 bases from V and 6 bases from J, the junction contained 5 bases not matched to a gene. The CDR3 consists of 13 residues. The table came from immunoSEQ multiplex PCR; TCRdb's copy has only in-frame clones and leaves some out. The table lists fewer than 200,000 clones, roughly 85% of them singletons. The sequencing input was peripheral blood. This chain uses TRBV20-1 with TRBJ2-1; 7 nucleotides align to TRBD1. The receptor's source is a woman aged 70-85 years with acute or convalescent COVID-19. The CDR3 reads CSASGQDRNEQFF. The DNA for the CDR3 is TGCAGTGCTAGTGGACAGGATCGCAATGAGCAGTTCTTC.